These 10 T cell receptor beta chains originate from one sample sequenced in a study of identical twins. TCRdb fed the 5' RACE reads into MiXCR, producing one record per CDR3 protein. The sample holds about 920,000 distinct CDR3 sequences, more than 9% seen once. This sample also appeared in a second study, on yellow fever vaccine responses in identical twins.

Sequencing was carried out using PBMCs. The origin of the receptors is a woman between 18 and 30 years old in good health.

The V call is TRBV4-1, the J call TRBJ2-5, with D possibly called TRBD1 or TRBD2 (5 bases each). The CDR3 covers 16 residues. The V end was cut by 4 bases, the J end by 5 bases, with 20 bases between. Germline CDR1 MGHRA, CDR2 YSYEKL. The CDR3 spells CASSLERRGFGETQYF. In nucleotides, the CDR3 is TGCGCCAGCAGCCTAGAGCGACGGGGCTTTGGGGAGACCCAGTACTTC.

The chain carries TRBV7-9 and TRBJ2-7; D may be TRBD1 (6 bases). CDR1 is SEHNR, CDR2 FQNEAQ, per germline (reference sequence). V was shortened by 0 bases and J by 3 bases, with 9 bases between the two germline ends. The CDR3 spans 14 residues. The CDR3 loop reads CASSLAGHDYEQYF. CDR3 in DNA: TGTGCCAGCAGCTTAGCGGGACATGACTACGAGCAGTACTTC.

V is TRBV2 and J is TRBJ2-3; 8 positions match TRBD2. Germline V gives CDR1 SNHLY, CDR2 FYNNEI. This CDR3 is built from 16 residues. V lost 2 bases and J lost 1; bases outside the gene matches: 5. The CDR3 loop is CASSEPTSGGTDTQYF. The CDR3 DNA sequence: TGTGCCAGCAGTGAACCCACTAGCGGAGGCACAGATACGCAGTATTTT. The variable domain in full, with the rest retrieved from reference TRBV2 and TRBJ2-3, is EPEVTQTPSHQVTQMGQEVILRCVPISNHLYFYWYRQILGQKVEFLVSFYNNEISEKSEIFDDQFSVERPDGSNFTLKIRSTKLEDSAMYFCASSEPTSGGTDTQYFGPGTRLTVL.

V and J are TRBV12-3 or TRBV12-4 and TRBJ1-2; possibly TRBD1 for D (5 bases). The CDR3 covers 14 residues. Trimming removed 1 base at V and 5 bases at J, with 11 bases between. The CDR3 DNA follows: TGTGCCAGCAGTTTAGAAGGGGCTTCATATGGCTACACCTTC. Amino acid sequence: CASSLEGASYGYTF.

The chain links TRBV6-1 to TRBJ2-1, with D unclear. V was pared by 4 bases and J by 6 bases, with 13 bases between. The CDR3 loop spans 14 amino acids. CDR1 is MNHNS, CDR2 SASEGT, per germline. CDR3 nucleotide sequence: TGTGCCAGCAGTGGATACCCACCCGCCAATGAGCAGTTCTTC. Protein sequence: CASSGYPPANEQFF.

The table lists this clonotype with many counts. The gene calls are TRBV2 and TRBJ2-3; no firm D call. Germline CDR1 and CDR2: SNHLY and FYNNEI. V lost 6 bases, J lost 1 base, and 8 bases lay in between. The CDR3 has 13 residues. The CDR3 DNA reads TGTGCCAGCAGGGGTTCTGGCACAGATACGCAGTATTTT. Amino acid sequence: CASRGSGTDTQYF. Variable domain in full (rest from reference TRBV2 and TRBJ2-3): EPEVTQTPSHQVTQMGQEVILRCVPISNHLYFYWYRQILGQKVEFLVSFYNNEISEKSEIFDDQFSVERPDGSNFTLKIRSTKLEDSAMYFCASRGSGTDTQYFGPGTRLTVL.

This clonotype has just a few counts. The rearrangement joins TRBV5-1 to TRBJ1-2; the D is unclear. This CDR3 is 15 amino acids long. The germline V and J ends were trimmed by 0 bases and 2 bases, with 11 bases remaining between them. Germline loops: CDR1 SGHRS, CDR2 YFSETQ. CDR3 in amino acids: CASSLGSGPNYGYTF. The CDR3 region has the DNA TGCGCCAGCAGCTTGGGTTCAGGCCCCAACTATGGCTACACCTTC.

The chain combines TRBV12-3 or TRBV12-4 with TRBJ2-1; D might be TRBD1 (5 bases). Trimming cost V 6 bases and J 5 bases, with 23 bases left between them. The length of the CDR3 is 17 residues. CDR3 residues: CASRSRGVGVRNNEQFF. The CDR3 nucleotides read TGTGCCAGCAGATCAAGGGGCGTAGGGGTGCGGAACAATGAGCAGTTCTTC.

This clonotype appeared many times. V is TRBV15 and J is TRBJ1-1; TRBD1 is a possible D gene (5 bases). The CDR3 has 14 residues. V was shortened by 1 base and J by 4 bases, with 10 bases between the two germline ends. Germline CDR1 reads LNHNV; CDR2 reads YYDKDF (reference sequence). The CDR3 region is CATSRVWGGTEAFF. For the CDR3, the DNA is TGTGCCACCAGCAGAGTCTGGGGGGGCACTGAAGCTTTCTTT.

This clonotype was counted many times. This sequence joins TRBV6-1 and TRBJ2-2; D is uncertain. CDR3 length equals 13 residues. V was pared by 5 bases and J by 6 bases, with 10 bases between. Germline CDR1 reads MNHNS; CDR2 reads SASEGT. Written as DNA, the CDR3 is TGTGCCAGCAGTCCCCATGGACCCGGGGAGCTGTTTTTT. It yields the protein CASSPHGPGELFF.